This entry lists 32 T cell receptor beta chains sequenced from one sample in a study of beta chain features in type 1 diabetes. Findings and limits, study-wide: In all four CD4+ subsets, TCRB CDR3 length was significantly, moderately reduced in type 1 diabetes.

Their recognized antigens are unknown. The whole isolated RNA underwent reverse transcription, so sequencing captured expressed TCRB transcripts. TCRdb keeps only in-frame clones here, not all; method: immunoSEQ multiplex PCR. Among about 660,000 clones, over 12% were seen once, and the ten largest hold around 0.04%. The material sequenced was naive CD4+ T cells from blood. These TCRs come from a man younger than 30 with type 1 diabetes.

The chain carries TRBV10-3 and TRBJ1-5; D is uncertain. In germline, CDR1 is ENHRY, CDR2 SYGVKD. The CDR3 loop spans 14 amino acids. V gave up 0 bases and J gave up 3 bases, with 6 bases separating them. CDR3 region: CAISESTNNQPQHF. The CDR3 region has the DNA TGTGCCATCAGTGAGTCGACGAACAATCAGCCCCAGCATTTT.

J is TRBJ1-2 and V is TRBV6-5; D may be TRBD1 (6 bases). The germline V gene has CDR1 MNHEY and CDR2 SVGAGI. The length of the CDR3 is 13 residues. The V end lost 6 bases, the J end lost 8 bases, and 16 bases lay between the germline ends. CDR3 DNA: TGTGCCAGCAGGAGTGGACAGTATTACGGCTACACCTTC. Protein sequence: CASRSGQYYGYTF.

The chain uses TRBV5-1 and TRBJ2-7, with 8 positions matching TRBD1. Germline V gene sequence: CDR1 SGHRS, CDR2 YFSETQ. The CDR3 loop spans 14 amino acids. J lost 2 bases, V lost 3 bases, and 4 bases had no gene match. The CDR3 reads CASSSTGDTYEQYF. CDR3 DNA: TGCGCCAGCAGCTCGACAGGGGACACCTACGAGCAGTACTTC.

This clone was observed a few times. The J gene is TRBJ1-1, the V gene TRBV7-9, with 9 bases that match TRBD1. This CDR3 contains 15 residues. Germline loops: CDR1 SEHNR, CDR2 FQNEAQ (reference sequence). V trimming: 4 bases; J trimming: 4 bases; junction bases outside the gene matches: 7. The CDR3 region is CASSSLGQGGTEAFF. Here the CDR3 DNA reads TGTGCCAGCAGCTCCCTGGGACAGGGAGGCACTGAAGCTTTCTTT.

This clone turned up a few times. Other DNA sequences in this specimen translate into the identical CDR3. The V gene is TRBV7-2, the J gene TRBJ1-2; 8 bases line up with TRBD1. Germline CDR1 is SGHTA and CDR2 is FQGNSA. The CDR3 is 13 residues long. Trimming cost V 5 bases and J 4 bases; bases outside gene matches: 3. The CDR3 DNA is TGTGCCAGCAGCCTAGGACAGGGCTATGGCTACACCTTC. As protein: CASSLGQGYGYTF. Drawing the rest from reference TRBV7-2 and TRBJ1-2, the complete variable domain is GAGVSQSPSNKVTEKGKDVELRCDPISGHTALYWYRQSLGQGLEFLIYFQGNSAPDKSGLPSDRFSAERTGGSVSTLTIQRTQQEDSAVYLCASSLGQGYGYTFGSGTRLTVV.

The chain uses TRBV7-6 and TRBJ2-2, with D uncertain. This CDR3 has 15 residues. From germline, CDR1 is SGHVS and CDR2 FNYEAQ. The V gene lost 7 bases and the J gene lost 6 bases, with 18 bases spanning the gap. CDR3 protein: CASIQVVGFAGELFF. The CDR3 nucleotides are TGTGCCAGCATCCAGGTGGTTGGTTTTGCCGGGGAGCTGTTTTTT.

This clone showed up just a few times. The chain couples TRBV30 to TRBJ1-2; D remains ambiguous. The length of the CDR3 is 12 residues. V was trimmed by 2 bases and J by 4 bases, leaving 8 bases between them. CDR1 and CDR2 (germline): GTSNPN, SVGIG (reference sequence). The CDR3 DNA reads TGTGCCTGGAGTCTGATAAGCTATGGCTACACCTTC. This gives the protein CAWSLISYGYTF.

This clone occurred a few times. This chain joins TRBV7-9 and TRBJ1-1; 7 bases fit TRBD1. CDR3 length equals 15 residues. V lost 5 bases to trimming and J lost 4 bases; unmatched junction nucleotides: 10. Germline V gives CDR1 SEHNR, CDR2 FQNEAQ (reference sequence). The DNA of the CDR3 is TGTGCCAGCAGCCAGACAGGGATTTCGGGCACTGAAGCTTTCTTT. Protein product: CASSQTGISGTEAFF.

This rearrangement joins TRBV18 to TRBJ2-7; 9 bases fit TRBD1. In germline, CDR1 is KGHSH, CDR2 LQKENI. This CDR3 has 15 residues. V gave up 6 bases and J gave up 2 bases; unmatched junction bases: 8. CDR3 protein: CASSPGTGITYEQYF. In nucleotides, the CDR3 is TGTGCCAGCTCGCCCGGGACAGGGATTACCTACGAGCAGTACTTC. Full variable domain (outside the CDR3, taken from reference TRBV18 and TRBJ2-7): NAGVMQNPRHLVRRRGQEARLRCSPMKGHSHVYWYRQLPEEGLKFMVYLQKENIIDESGMPKERFSAEFPKEGPSILRIQQVVRGDSAAYFCASSPGTGITYEQYFGPGTRLTVT.

This rearrangement joins TRBV29-1 to TRBJ1-3, with 10 bases matching TRBD1. CDR3 length equals 14 residues. Germline V gene data show CDR1 as SQVTM and CDR2 as ANQGSEA. J was trimmed by 0 bases and V by 5 bases; bases with no gene match: 1. Here the CDR3 reads CSVRDRGSGNTIYF. In DNA, the CDR3 is TGCAGCGTTAGGGACAGGGGCTCTGGAAACACCATATATTTT.

This clone has only a few counts. The rearrangement links TRBV5-6 to TRBJ1-1; D is unresolved. Germline lookup yields CDR1 SGHDT and CDR2 YYEEEE. There are 11 residues in the CDR3. V shed 6 bases and J shed 1 base, with 4 bases lying between them. The CDR3 region has the DNA TGTGCCAGCATTCAGAACACTGAAGCTTTCTTT. Its translation is CASIQNTEAFF.

The chain is built from TRBV7-3 and TRBJ2-3; possibly TRBD2 for D (5 bases). Germline V lookup: CDR1 SGHTA, CDR2 FQGTGA. V lost 5 bases to trimming and J lost 7 bases, with 16 bases between them. The CDR3 length is 14 residues. The CDR3 protein is CASSPGVPENTQYF. The CDR3 DNA sequence: TGTGCCAGCAGCCCCGGGGTGCCGGAGAATACGCAGTATTTT.

The chain recombines TRBV4-1 with TRBJ2-2; the match to TRBD2 covers 8 bases. V lost 4 bases, J lost 6 bases, and 13 bases stayed unmatched. Germline CDR1 reads MGHRA; CDR2 reads YSYEKL. This CDR3 contains 17 residues. The CDR3 DNA follows: TGCGCCAGCAGCCCAATGGGCAGCGGGAGAACACCCGGGGAGCTGTTTTTT. It is translated as CASSPMGSGRTPGELFF.

The V gene is TRBV5-6, the J gene TRBJ2-7, with a weak D call TRBD2 (6 bases). This CDR3 is 13 amino acids long. V was shortened by 4 bases and J by 4 bases, with 12 bases between the two germline ends. CDR1 is SGHDT, CDR2 YYEEEE, per germline. As DNA, the CDR3 is TGTGCCAGCAGCAGCGGGCGGCTTTACGAGCAGTACTTC. This translates into CASSSGRLYEQYF.

This clone was seen a handful of times. The gene calls are TRBV5-1 and TRBJ2-7; the match to TRBD1 covers 10 bases. J was trimmed by 5 bases and V by 4 bases; bases with no gene match: 6. The germline V gene has CDR1 SGHRS and CDR2 YFSETQ. This CDR3 contains 14 residues. This CDR3 reads CASSAGTGVHEQYF. In nucleotides, the CDR3 is TGCGCCAGCAGCGCCGGGACAGGGGTACACGAGCAGTACTTC.

The V call is TRBV5-1, the J call TRBJ2-2, with 8 bases fitting TRBD1. The CDR3 is 18 residues long. After removal of 4 bases from V and 4 bases from J, the junction contained 15 bases not matched to a gene. Germline V gene sequence: CDR1 SGHRS, CDR2 YFSETQ. The CDR3 nucleotides are TGCGCCAGCAGCCCATCCCCATGGACAGGGTCGGCCACCGGGGAGCTGTTTTTT. Translation gives CASSPSPWTGSATGELFF.

In its sample, this clone was seen a few times. The chain links TRBV5-1 to TRBJ2-7; 8 nucleotides align to TRBD1. Trimming removed 4 bases from V and 5 bases from J; junction bases left unmatched: 8. The germline V gene encodes CDR1 SGHRS and CDR2 YFSETQ. The CDR3 extends over 14 amino acids. CDR3 bases: TGCGCCAGCAGCACGGGACAGGATCCCGACGAGCAGTACTTC. This encodes CASSTGQDPDEQYF.

This clone has only a few counts. The chain carries TRBV5-1 and TRBJ2-3; D is possibly TRBD2 (5 bases). V lost 7 bases and J 2 bases, leaving 17 bases between the germline ends. Germline V gene sequence: CDR1 SGHRS, CDR2 YFSETQ. The CDR3 has 15 amino acids. CDR3: CASSLESGDTDTQYF. The CDR3 DNA reads as TGCGCCAGCTCCCTCGAAAGCGGTGACACAGATACGCAGTATTTT.

V gene TRBV7-2 combines with J gene TRBJ2-7; D ambiguous. The CDR3 covers 12 residues. Deletions cut 5 bases from V and 6 bases from J, with 11 bases between. Germline V gene sequence: CDR1 SGHTA, CDR2 FQGNSA. The CDR3 region has the DNA TGTGCCAGCAGCCTACCCTCTCCCGAGCAGTACTTC. Translated, it gives CASSLPSPEQYF.

The rearrangement uses TRBV19 and TRBJ1-6, with D unresolved. The CDR3 length is 11 residues. Per the germline V gene, CDR1 is LNHDA and CDR2 is SQIVND (reference sequence). V lost 6 bases and J 13 bases, leaving 10 bases between the germline ends. The CDR3 protein is CASRAAGPLHF. For the CDR3, the DNA is TGTGCCAGTAGGGCCGCAGGCCCCCTCCACTTT.

The chain combines TRBV28 with TRBJ1-6; D is unclear. Per the germline V gene, CDR1 is MDHEN and CDR2 is SYDVKM. The ends were cut back, 6 bases at V and 4 bases at J, with 7 bases in the middle. The CDR3 consists of 13 residues. In DNA, the CDR3 is TGTGCCAGCAGGCCGTCTTATAATTCACCCCTCCACTTT. This codes for CASRPSYNSPLHF.

In its sample, this clone was seen a few times. Within the sample, other DNA sequences also encode this same CDR3. The gene calls are TRBV5-1 and TRBJ1-1; D not certain. This CDR3 has 14 amino acids. Germline lookup yields CDR1 SGHRS and CDR2 YFSETQ. V was shortened by 0 bases and J by 2 bases, with 8 bases between the two germline ends. The CDR3 region has the DNA TGCGCCAGCAGCTTGGGGCAGACAAACACTGAAGCTTTCTTT. It encodes CASSLGQTNTEAFF.

This chain joins TRBV9 and TRBJ2-7; the match to TRBD1 covers 8 bases. With V trimmed by 3 bases and J by 2 bases, 7 bases remained unmatched. The length of the CDR3 is 15 residues. Germline-derived CDR1 and CDR2 are SGDLS and YYNGEE. CDR3 bases: TGTGCCAGCAGCGCTCCGACAGGGGACACCTACGAGCAGTACTTC. Translated, it gives CASSAPTGDTYEQYF. Together with reference TRBV9 and TRBJ2-7, the CDR3 gives the full variable domain: DSGVTQTPKHLITATGQRVTLRCSPRSGDLSVYWYQQSLDQGLQFLIQYYNGEERAKGNILERFSAQQFPDLHSELNLSSLELGDSALYFCASSAPTGDTYEQYFGPGTRLTVT.

This clone was counted a few times. This chain connects TRBV30 to TRBJ1-5; 7 bases are shared with TRBD1. Germline CDR1 and CDR2: GTSNPN and SVGIG (reference sequence). This CDR3 comprises 15 residues. Trimming at V came to 2 bases and at J to 0 bases, leaving 4 bases not matched to a gene. CDR3 coding DNA: TGTGCCTGGAGTACAGGGACAGTTAGCAATCAGCCCCAGCATTTT. Amino acid sequence: CAWSTGTVSNQPQHF. Drawing the rest from reference TRBV30 and TRBJ1-5, the complete variable domain is SQTIHQWPATLVQPVGSPLSLECTVEGTSNPNLYWYRQAAGRGLQLLFYSVGIGQISSEVPQNLSASRPQDRQFILSSKKLLLSDSGFYLCAWSTGTVSNQPQHFGDGTRLSIL.

V is TRBV15 and J is TRBJ1-4; D is possibly TRBD1 (5 bases). Trimming stripped 3 bases from V and 5 bases from J, with 10 bases between. Looked up from germline, CDR1 is LNHNV and CDR2 is YYDKDF (reference sequence). The CDR3 has 14 residues. CDR3 protein: CATSRGRTNEKLFF. The CDR3 DNA sequence: TGTGCCACCAGCAGGGGACGGACGAATGAAAAACTGTTTTTT. Filled out from reference TRBV15 and TRBJ1-4, the complete variable domain reads DAMVIQNPRYQVTQFGKPVTLSCSQTLNHNVMYWYQQKSSQAPKLLFHYYDKDFNNEADTPDNFQSRRPNTSFCFLDIRSPGLGDTAMYLCATSRGRTNEKLFFGSGTQLSVL.

This clone appeared a few times. The chain links TRBV23-1 to TRBJ2-7; D remains ambiguous. TRBV23-1 is treated as an ORF (open reading frame) with a function not yet certain. Between the trimmed V and J ends, which lost 6 bases and 4 bases, there was a span of 13 bases. The CDR3 loop spans 13 amino acids. The CDR3 DNA sequence: TGCGCCAGCAGCCCAGGATTTTCTTACGAGCAGTACTTC. Its protein is CASSPGFSYEQYF.

In nucleotides, the CDR3 is TGTGCCAGCAGCCAAGATTTACTAGCGGGGGAACCCTACGAGCAGTACTTC. The encoded protein is CASSQDLLAGEPYEQYF. The chain uses TRBV14 and TRBJ2-7; 11 bases match TRBD2. The CDR3 covers 17 residues. Losses at the gene ends were 0 bases for V and 2 bases for J; bases not matched to a gene: 6. In germline, CDR1 is SGHDN, CDR2 FVKESK.

J is TRBJ2-5 and V is TRBV27; 12 bases line up with TRBD1. Looked up from germline, CDR1 is MNHEY and CDR2 is SMNVEV (reference sequence). This CDR3 is 13 amino acids long. The junction had 4 bases not matched to a gene; V was cut back by 9 bases and J by 5 bases. CDR3 in DNA: TGTGCCAGTGGGACAGGGGGCTTGGAGACCCAGTACTTC. Encoded protein: CASGTGGLETQYF.

This clone occurred a few times. This chain joins TRBV25-1 and TRBJ1-4; possible D gene TRBD1, 6 bases. This CDR3 is built from 13 residues. V was clipped by 10 bases and J by 3 bases, with 12 bases between them. Germline CDR1 and CDR2: MGHDK and SYGVNS. CDR3 sequence (DNA): TGTGCCACCGGAACAGGGTCTAATGAAAAACTGTTTTTT. It yields the protein CATGTGSNEKLFF.

The CDR3 DNA follows: TGTGCCAGCAGGAGTGATGGGCCCGGCTACACCTTC. Its translation is CASRSDGPGYTF. The chain links TRBV28 to TRBJ1-2; D uncertain. The V gene's germline CDR1 is MDHEN and CDR2 SYDVKM. The CDR3 covers 12 residues. Deletions cut 6 bases from V and 8 bases from J, with 13 bases between.

The rearrangement joins TRBV11-2 to TRBJ2-5; D gene ambiguous. V was trimmed by 4 bases and J by 4 bases, leaving 13 bases between them. The CDR3 runs to 14 residues. Per germline, CDR1 SGHAT and CDR2 FQNNGV. DNA for the CDR3: TGTGCCAGCAGCTCCGACCAGCAGAGAGAGACCCAGTACTTC. As protein: CASSSDQQRETQYF.

The chain recombines TRBV18 with TRBJ1-2; tentative D call: TRBD1 (5 bases). Looked up from germline, CDR1 is KGHSH and CDR2 is LQKENI. With 5 bases removed from V and 4 bases from J, the gap between germline ends came to 17 bases. There are 15 residues in the CDR3. The CDR3 sequence is CASSSGSVQGYGYTF. Here the CDR3 DNA reads TGTGCCAGCTCATCGGGGAGCGTTCAGGGCTATGGCTACACCTTC. The variable domain in full, with the rest retrieved from reference TRBV18 and TRBJ1-2, is NAGVMQNPRHLVRRRGQEARLRCSPMKGHSHVYWYRQLPEEGLKFMVYLQKENIIDESGMPKERFSAEFPKEGPSILRIQQVVRGDSAAYFCASSSGSVQGYGYTFGSGTRLTVV.